This is a list of T cell receptor beta chains from one sample in a study of spatial heterogeneity in lung cancer. TCRdb ran MiXCR on the 5' RACE reads and lists one entry per CDR3 protein. The sample holds about 21,000 distinct CDR3 sequences; roughly 4.2% are singletons and the top ten take over 7%. The specimen comprised PBMCs, sampled at surgery. Every receptor here comes from a male donor with early-stage non-small cell lung cancer. Each CDR3 is given with its conserved first and last residue. D genes are given only for firm matches. Some rows have no size entry. The others give once, few or many, or a class for an expanded clone.

>TRBV5-6|TRBD1|few|TRBJ1-1
CASSRSGTGSLKAEAFF
TGTGCCAGCAGCAGGTCCGGGACAGGGTCCCTTAAGGCTGAAGCTTTCTTT
>TRBV20-1|-|many|TRBJ1-4
CSARPPRFSTNEKLFF
TGCAGTGCTAGGCCCCCCCGTTTTTCAACTAATGAAAAACTGTTTTTT
>TRBV27|-|many|TRBJ1-5
CASSLRGSQGRLPQHF
TGTGCCAGCAGTTTAAGGGGGTCACAGGGCCGCCTTCCCCAGCATTTT
>TRBV5-1|-|many|TRBJ2-5
CASSPGFQETQYF
TGCGCCAGCAGCCCGGGCTTCCAAGAGACCCAGTACTTC
>TRBV19|-|many|TRBJ1-6
CASSLQAQGNSPLHF
TGTGCCAGTAGTCTTCAGGCCCAGGGGAATTCACCCCTCCACTTT
>TRBV29-1|TRBD2|medium-sized|TRBJ2-3
CSVGLAGDTQYF
TGCAGCGTTGGCCTAGCGGGTGATACGCAGTATTTT
>TRBV6-2/TRBV6-3|-|many|TRBJ1-1
CASKDGMNTEAFF
TGTGCCAGCAAGGATGGGATGAACACTGAAGCTTTCTTT
>TRBV29-1|-|many|TRBJ2-7
CSVEGRGGFEQYF
TGCAGCGTTGAGGGTAGAGGAGGCTTCGAGCAGTACTTC
>TRBV13|TRBD2|-|TRBJ2-7
CANSLLSGDEQYF
TGTGCCAACAGCTTACTTAGCGGGGACGAGCAGTACTTC
>TRBV7-7|-|many|TRBJ2-2
CASSSSNTGELFF
TGTGCTAGCAGCTCCAGCAACACCGGGGAGCTGTTTTTT
>TRBV28|TRBD1|few|TRBJ2-5
CASGQGAPETQYF
TGTGCCAGCGGACAGGGGGCGCCGGAGACCCAGTACTTC
>TRBV7-2|TRBD1|many|TRBJ1-2
CASSSYRGRDYGYTF
TGTGCCAGCAGCTCCTACAGGGGGCGCGACTATGGCTACACCTTC
>TRBV27|-|many|TRBJ2-1
CASSLKGSSYNEQFF
TGTGCCAGCAGTTTAAAAGGCAGCTCCTACAATGAGCAGTTCTTC
>TRBV6-4|-|many|TRBJ1-4
CASSDSSSLRRSTNEKLFF
TGTGCCAGCAGTGACTCGAGTTCCTTAAGGCGATCGACTAATGAAAAACTGTTTTTT
>TRBV6-6|-|few|TRBJ2-1
CASSYINGAEQFF
TGTGCCAGCAGTTACATAAACGGGGCCGAGCAGTTCTTC
>TRBV7-8|-|many|TRBJ2-4
CASSSPLVGVGAKNIQYF
TGTGCCAGCAGCTCCCCCTTAGTGGGGGTCGGGGCCAAAAACATTCAGTACTTC
>TRBV15|-|many|TRBJ2-3
CATSRPFTGTEADTQYF
TGTGCCACCAGCAGACCTTTCACAGGGACGGAGGCAGATACGCAGTATTTT
>TRBV7-2|TRBD1|few|TRBJ1-6
CASSLVAGQGGSPLHF
TGTGCCAGCAGCTTAGTAGCGGGACAGGGCGGATCACCCCTCCACTTT
>TRBV7-2|TRBD2|-|TRBJ2-7
CASSRAGEVWEQYF
TGTGCCAGCAGCAGAGCGGGAGAAGTGTGGGAGCAGTACTTC
>TRBV20-1|TRBD1|-|TRBJ2-3
CSARAGQTKDTQYF
TGCAGTGCTAGAGCGGGACAGACGAAAGATACGCAGTATTTT
>TRBV7-9|-|many|TRBJ2-2
CASSFAGSGELFF
TGTGCCAGCAGCTTTGCGGGCAGCGGGGAGCTGTTTTTT
>TRBV6-5|TRBD1|many|TRBJ1-1
CASSYSTGGMEAFF
TGTGCCAGCAGTTACTCGACAGGGGGCATGGAAGCTTTCTTT
>TRBV27|-|few|TRBJ1-1
CASSINRATGTEAFF
TGTGCCAGCAGTATTAACAGGGCGACGGGGACTGAAGCTTTCTTT
>TRBV7-8|-|many|TRBJ2-1
CASSLKRLSYNEQFF
TGTGCCAGCAGCTTAAAGAGGCTCTCCTACAATGAGCAGTTCTTC
>TRBV6-5|-|many|TRBJ2-3
CASSWGASRTDTQYF
TGTGCCAGCAGTTGGGGGGCGTCACGCACAGATACGCAGTATTTT
>TRBV25-1|-|many|TRBJ2-2
CVKDRLFF
TGTGTTAAAGACAGGCTGTTTTTT
>TRBV11-2|-|many|TRBJ1-2
CASSSPRFAPYGYTF
TGTGCCAGCAGCTCCCCTCGTTTCGCGCCCTATGGCTACACCTTC
>TRBV18|-|-|TRBJ2-4
CASSPSQKNIQYF
TGTGCCAGCTCACCTTCGCAGAAAAACATTCAGTACTTC
>TRBV19|TRBD2|-|TRBJ2-1
CASIGTSGRATNEQFF
TGTGCCAGTATTGGGACTAGCGGGAGGGCCACCAATGAGCAGTTCTTC
>TRBV19|TRBD1|many|TRBJ1-5
CASSTDRGGSQPQHF
TGTGCCAGTAGTACCGACAGGGGAGGCAGTCAGCCCCAGCATTTT
>TRBV6-6|-|many|TRBJ1-1
CASSYSFRVTEAFF
TGTGCCAGCAGTTACTCGTTCAGGGTCACTGAAGCTTTCTTT
>TRBV6-5|-|many|TRBJ2-7
CASRQLPDSTYEQYF
TGTGCCAGCAGACAACTTCCAGACAGTACCTACGAGCAGTACTTC
>TRBV20-1|TRBD1|many|TRBJ1-1
CSASWTGNTEAFF
TGCAGTGCTAGCTGGACAGGGAACACTGAAGCTTTCTTT
>TRBV5-1|TRBD1|many|TRBJ2-3
CASSPGQGPDTQYF
TGCGCCAGCAGCCCAGGACAGGGTCCAGATACGCAGTATTTT
>TRBV6-1|TRBD2|many|TRBJ2-3
CASSEAGGWDTQYF
TGTGCCAGCAGTGAAGCGGGGGGGTGGGATACGCAGTATTTT